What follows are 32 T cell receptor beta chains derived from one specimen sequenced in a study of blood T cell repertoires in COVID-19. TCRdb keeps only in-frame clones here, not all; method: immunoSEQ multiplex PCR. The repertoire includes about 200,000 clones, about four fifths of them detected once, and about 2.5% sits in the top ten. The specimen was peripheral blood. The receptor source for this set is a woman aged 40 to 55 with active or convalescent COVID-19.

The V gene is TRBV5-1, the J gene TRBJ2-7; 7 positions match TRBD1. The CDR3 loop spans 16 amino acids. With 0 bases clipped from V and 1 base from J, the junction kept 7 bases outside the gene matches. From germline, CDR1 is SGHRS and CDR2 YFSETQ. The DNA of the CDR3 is TGCGCCAGCAGCTTGGCCAGACAGGGTCGGTCCTACGAGCAGTACTTC. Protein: CASSLARQGRSYEQYF.

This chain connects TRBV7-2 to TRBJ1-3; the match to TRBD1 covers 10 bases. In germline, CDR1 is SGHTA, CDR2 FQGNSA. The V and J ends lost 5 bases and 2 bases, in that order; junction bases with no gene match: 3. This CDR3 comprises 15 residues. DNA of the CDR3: TGTGCCAGCAGCGTCGGGACAGGGGCTGGAAACACCATATATTTT. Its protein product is CASSVGTGAGNTIYF.

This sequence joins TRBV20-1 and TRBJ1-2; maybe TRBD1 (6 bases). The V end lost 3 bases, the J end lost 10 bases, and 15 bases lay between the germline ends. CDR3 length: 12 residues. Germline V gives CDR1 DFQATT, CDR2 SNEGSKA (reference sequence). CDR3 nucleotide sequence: TGCAGTGCTAGTGGCGGGGGCGAAGCCTACACCTTC. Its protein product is CSASGGGEAYTF.

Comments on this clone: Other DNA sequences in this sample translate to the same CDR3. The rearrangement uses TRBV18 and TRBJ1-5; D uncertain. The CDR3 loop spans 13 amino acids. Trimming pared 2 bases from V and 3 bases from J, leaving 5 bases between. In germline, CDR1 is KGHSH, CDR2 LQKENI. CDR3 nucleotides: TGTGCCAGCTCACCATCGGTCAATCAGCCCCAGCATTTT. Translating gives CASSPSVNQPQHF.

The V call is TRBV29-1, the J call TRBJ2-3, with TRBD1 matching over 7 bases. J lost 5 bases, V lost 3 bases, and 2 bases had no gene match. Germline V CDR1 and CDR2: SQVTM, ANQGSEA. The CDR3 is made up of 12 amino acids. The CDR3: CSVETGRDTQYF. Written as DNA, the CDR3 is TGCAGCGTTGAGACAGGGAGAGATACGCAGTATTTT.

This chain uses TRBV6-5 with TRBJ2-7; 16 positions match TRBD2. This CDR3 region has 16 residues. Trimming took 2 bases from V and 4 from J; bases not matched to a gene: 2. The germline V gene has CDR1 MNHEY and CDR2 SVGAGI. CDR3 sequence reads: CASSYGTSGRAYEQYF. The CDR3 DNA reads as TGTGCCAGCAGTTACGGGACTAGCGGGAGGGCATACGAGCAGTACTTC.

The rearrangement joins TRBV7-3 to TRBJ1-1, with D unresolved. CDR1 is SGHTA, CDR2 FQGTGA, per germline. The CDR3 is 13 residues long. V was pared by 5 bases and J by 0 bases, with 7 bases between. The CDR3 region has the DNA TGTGCCAGCAGCGATCAGGTGAACACTGAAGCTTTCTTT. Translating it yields CASSDQVNTEAFF.

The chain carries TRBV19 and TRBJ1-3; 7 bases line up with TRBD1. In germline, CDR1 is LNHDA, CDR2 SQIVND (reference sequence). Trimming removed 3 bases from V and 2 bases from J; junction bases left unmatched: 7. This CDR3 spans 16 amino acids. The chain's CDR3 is CASSIIDRATGNTIYF. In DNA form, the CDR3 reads TGTGCCAGTAGTATTATAGACAGGGCGACTGGAAACACCATATATTTT.

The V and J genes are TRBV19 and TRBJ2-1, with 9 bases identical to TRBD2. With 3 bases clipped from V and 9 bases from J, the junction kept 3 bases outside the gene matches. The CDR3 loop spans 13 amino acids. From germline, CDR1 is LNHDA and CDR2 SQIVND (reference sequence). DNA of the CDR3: TGTGCCAGTAGTATCGGCGGGGGGGCTGAGCAGTTCTTC. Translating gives CASSIGGGAEQFF.

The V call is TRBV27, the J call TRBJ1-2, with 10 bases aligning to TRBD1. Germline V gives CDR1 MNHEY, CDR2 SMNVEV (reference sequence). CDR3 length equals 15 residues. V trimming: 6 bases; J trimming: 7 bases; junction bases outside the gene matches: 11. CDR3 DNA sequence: TGTGCCAGCAGCCGTCCGGGACAGGGGTTGGGTGGCTACACCTTC. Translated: CASSRPGQGLGGYTF.

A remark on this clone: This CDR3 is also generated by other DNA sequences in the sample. CDR3 protein: CASRDSSNQPQHF. Written as DNA, the CDR3 is TGTGCCAGCAGGGACAGCAGCAATCAGCCCCAGCATTTT. J is TRBJ1-5 and V is TRBV6-5; maybe TRBD1 (6 bases). Deletions cut 6 bases from V and 1 base from J, with 7 bases between. The CDR3 covers 13 residues. From germline, CDR1 is MNHEY and CDR2 SVGAGI.

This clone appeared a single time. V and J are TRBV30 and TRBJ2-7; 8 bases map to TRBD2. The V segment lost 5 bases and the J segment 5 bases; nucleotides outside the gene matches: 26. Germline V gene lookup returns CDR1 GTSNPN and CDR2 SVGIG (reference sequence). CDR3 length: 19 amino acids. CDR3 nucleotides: TGTGCCTGGGGGACCTCCCCGACGCTAGCGGGCCCTGTCTGGGACGAGCAGTACTTC. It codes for CAWGTSPTLAGPVWDEQYF.

This chain's CDR3 is CASSLEGLPNSGNTIYF. In DNA, the CDR3 is TGTGCCAGCAGCTTAGAGGGACTCCCAAACTCTGGAAACACCATATATTTT. J is TRBJ1-3 and V is TRBV7-6, with D perhaps TRBD1 (5 bases). CDR1 is SGHVS, CDR2 FNYEAQ, per germline. The V end lost 1 base, the J end lost 0 bases, and 13 bases lay between the germline ends. The CDR3 sequence is 17 residues long.

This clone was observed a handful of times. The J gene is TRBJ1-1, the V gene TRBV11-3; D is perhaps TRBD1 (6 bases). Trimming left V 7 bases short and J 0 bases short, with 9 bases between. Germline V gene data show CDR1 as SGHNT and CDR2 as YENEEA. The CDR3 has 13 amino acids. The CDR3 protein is CASKDSMNTEAFF. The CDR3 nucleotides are TGTGCCAGCAAGGACAGTATGAACACTGAAGCTTTCTTT.

CDR3 nucleotides: TGTGCCAGCACCCCGGACAATTATAATGAAAAACTGTTTTTT. Residues: CASTPDNYNEKLFF. The genes are TRBV2 and TRBJ1-4, with D perhaps TRBD1 (5 bases). The CDR3 loop spans 14 amino acids. Germline V lookup: CDR1 SNHLY, CDR2 FYNNEI. Trimming took 7 bases from V and 4 from J, leaving 13 bases between them.

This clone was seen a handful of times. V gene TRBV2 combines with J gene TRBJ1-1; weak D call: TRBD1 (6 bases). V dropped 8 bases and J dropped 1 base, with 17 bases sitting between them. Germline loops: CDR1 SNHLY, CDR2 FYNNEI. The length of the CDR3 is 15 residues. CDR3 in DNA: TGTGCCAGCGGGACCGGGACACGAGCGAACACTGAAGCTTTCTTT. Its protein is CASGTGTRANTEAFF.

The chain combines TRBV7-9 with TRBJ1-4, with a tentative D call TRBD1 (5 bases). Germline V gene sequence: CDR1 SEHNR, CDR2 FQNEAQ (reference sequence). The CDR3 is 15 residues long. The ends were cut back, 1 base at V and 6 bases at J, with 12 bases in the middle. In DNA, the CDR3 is TGTGCCAGCAGCTTAGGCAGGGTTGGGGATGAAAAACTGTTTTTT. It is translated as CASSLGRVGDEKLFF.

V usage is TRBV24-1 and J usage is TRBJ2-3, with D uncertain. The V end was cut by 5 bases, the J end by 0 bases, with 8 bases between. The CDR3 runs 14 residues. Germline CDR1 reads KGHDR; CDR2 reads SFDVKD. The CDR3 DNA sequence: TGTGCCACCAGTGTGGCCCTCAGCACAGATACGCAGTATTTT. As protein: CATSVALSTDTQYF.

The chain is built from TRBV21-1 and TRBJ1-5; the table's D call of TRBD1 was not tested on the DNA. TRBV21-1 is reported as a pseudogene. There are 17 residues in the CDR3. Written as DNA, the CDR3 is TGTGCCAGCAGCAAAGCGTTCCGGGACAGGGAGAATCAGCCCCAGCATTTT. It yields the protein CASSKAFRDRENQPQHF.

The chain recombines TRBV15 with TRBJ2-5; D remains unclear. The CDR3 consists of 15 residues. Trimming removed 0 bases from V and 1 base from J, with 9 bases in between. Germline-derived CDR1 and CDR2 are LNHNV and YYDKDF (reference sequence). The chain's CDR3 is CATSRDQRSQETQYF. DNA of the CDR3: TGTGCCACCAGCAGAGATCAACGTAGCCAAGAGACCCAGTACTTC.

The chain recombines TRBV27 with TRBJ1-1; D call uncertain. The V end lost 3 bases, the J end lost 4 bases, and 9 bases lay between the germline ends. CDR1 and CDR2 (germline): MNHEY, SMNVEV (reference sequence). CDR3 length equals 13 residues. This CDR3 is CASSLRVGTEAFF. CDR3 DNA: TGTGCCAGCAGTTTGAGGGTGGGCACTGAAGCTTTCTTT.

This CDR3 is CASSIAPGGLYEQFF. DNA for the CDR3: TGTGCCAGTAGTATTGCCCCGGGGGGTTTGTATGAGCAGTTCTTC. The V call is TRBV19, the J call TRBJ2-1, with 7 bases identical to TRBD2. J was trimmed by 8 bases and V by 3 bases; bases with no gene match: 10. Per the germline V gene, CDR1 is LNHDA and CDR2 is SQIVND (reference sequence). This CDR3 is built from 15 residues. The whole variable domain, filled in from reference TRBV19 and TRBJ2-1, reads DGGITQSPKYLFRKEGQNVTLSCEQNLNHDAMYWYRQDPGQGLRLIYYSQIVNDFQKGDIAEGYSVSREKKESFPLTVTSAQKNPTAFYLCASSIAPGGLYEQFFGPGTRLTVL.

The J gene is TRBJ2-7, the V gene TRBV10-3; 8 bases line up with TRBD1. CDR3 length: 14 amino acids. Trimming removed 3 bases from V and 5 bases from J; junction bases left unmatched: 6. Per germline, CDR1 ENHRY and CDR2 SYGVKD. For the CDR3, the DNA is TGTGCCATCAGTGACAGGGGGCGCGACGACGAGCAGTACTTC. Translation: CAISDRGRDDEQYF.

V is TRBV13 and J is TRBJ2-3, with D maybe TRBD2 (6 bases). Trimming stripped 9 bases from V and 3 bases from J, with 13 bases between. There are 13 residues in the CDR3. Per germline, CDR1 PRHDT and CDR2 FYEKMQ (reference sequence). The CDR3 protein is CASADGGTDTQYF. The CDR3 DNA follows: TGTGCCAGTGCCGATGGGGGGACAGATACGCAGTATTTT.

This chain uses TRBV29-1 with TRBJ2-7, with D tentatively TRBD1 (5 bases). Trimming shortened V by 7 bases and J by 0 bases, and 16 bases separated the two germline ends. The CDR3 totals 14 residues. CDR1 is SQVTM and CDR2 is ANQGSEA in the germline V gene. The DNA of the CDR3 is TGCAGCGCTACAACAGGCCCCAGCTCCTACGAGCAGTACTTC. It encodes CSATTGPSSYEQYF.

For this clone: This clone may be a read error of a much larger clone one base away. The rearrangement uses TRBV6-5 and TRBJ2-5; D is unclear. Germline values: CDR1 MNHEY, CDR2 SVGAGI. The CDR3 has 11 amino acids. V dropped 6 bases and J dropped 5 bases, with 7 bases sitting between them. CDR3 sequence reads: CASSPRETQYF. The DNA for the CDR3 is TGTGCCAGCAGCCCACGGGAGACCCAGTACTTC.

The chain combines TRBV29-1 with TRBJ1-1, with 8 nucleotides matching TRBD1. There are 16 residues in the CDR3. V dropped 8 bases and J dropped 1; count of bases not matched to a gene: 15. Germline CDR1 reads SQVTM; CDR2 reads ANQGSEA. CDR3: CSLGGRGRIENTEAFF. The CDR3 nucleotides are TGCAGCCTTGGGGGCAGGGGGCGAATAGAGAACACTGAAGCTTTCTTT.

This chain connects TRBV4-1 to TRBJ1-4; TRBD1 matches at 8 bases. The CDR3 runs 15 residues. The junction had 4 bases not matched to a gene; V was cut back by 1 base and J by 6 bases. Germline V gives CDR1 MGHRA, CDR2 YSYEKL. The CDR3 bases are TGCGCCAGCAGCCAAGCTGCGACAGGGGATGAAAAACTGTTTTTT. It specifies CASSQAATGDEKLFF.

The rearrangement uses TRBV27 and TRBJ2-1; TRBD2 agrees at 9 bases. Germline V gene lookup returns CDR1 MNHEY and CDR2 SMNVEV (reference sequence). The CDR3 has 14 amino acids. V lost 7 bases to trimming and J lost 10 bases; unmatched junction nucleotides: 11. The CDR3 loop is CASTIRGGREEQFF. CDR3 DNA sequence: TGTGCCAGCACCATTCGGGGCGGGAGGGAGGAGCAGTTCTTC.

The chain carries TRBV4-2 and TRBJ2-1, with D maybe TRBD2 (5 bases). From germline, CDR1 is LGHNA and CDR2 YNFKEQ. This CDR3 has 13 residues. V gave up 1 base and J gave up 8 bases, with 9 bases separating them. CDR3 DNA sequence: TGTGCCAGCAGCCAAGGGGGAGCGGATGAGCAGTTCTTC. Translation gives CASSQGGADEQFF.

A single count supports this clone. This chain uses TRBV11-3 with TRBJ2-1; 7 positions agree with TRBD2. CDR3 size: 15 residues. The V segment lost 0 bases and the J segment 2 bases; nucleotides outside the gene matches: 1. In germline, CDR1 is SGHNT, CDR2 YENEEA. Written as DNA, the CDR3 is TGTGCCAGCAGCTTAGAGGCGGGGGCCTACAATGAGCAGTTCTTC. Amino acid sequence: CASSLEAGAYNEQFF.

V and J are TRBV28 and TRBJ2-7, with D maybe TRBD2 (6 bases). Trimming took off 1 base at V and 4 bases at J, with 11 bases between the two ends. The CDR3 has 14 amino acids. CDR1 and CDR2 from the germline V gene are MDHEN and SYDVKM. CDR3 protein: CASSLFGEEYEQYF. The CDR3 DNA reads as TGTGCCAGCAGTTTATTCGGGGAGGAGTACGAGCAGTACTTC.